This T cell receptor (beta chain) was documented in a study of T cell responses to AZD1222 COVID-19 vaccine (dated by TCRdb to the early 2020s). Background on the whole study: Because spike-specific TCR depth and breadth did not differ between the two schedules, AZD1222 recipients who got a second dose at roughly 4 weeks were pooled with those who got a second dose at roughly 12 weeks. TCR sequencing was performed for about 240 trial participants, of whom around 200 were given two doses of AZD1222 and around 25 were given two doses of MenACWY control vaccine. Trial participants were enrolled into age subgroups of 18-55, 56-69 and 70-plus years, which contained around 150, 28 and 57 TCR-sequenced participants, respectively. Here is what the overall study found, with its caveats: Conclusions about previously exposed vaccinees are limited because only a handful of AZD1222 recipients were SARS-CoV-2 seropositive at baseline. After two AZD1222 doses, spike-specific TCR breadth and depth were significantly higher than at day 0 and than in MenACWY recipients. Participants were mostly white British, with more females than males. The authors suggested clonal diversity may have been underestimated. Reportedly, close to half of the unique spike-specific TCRs recognized epitopes lying outside the regions that are mutated in the B.1.351 and B.1.1.7 variants. In the small 56-69-year group, the increase in depth fell short of significance, most likely because of low power. No day 14 peak-response samples were available, so repertoires were characterized only after the peak T cell response. The whole spike protein was spanned by vaccine-associated CD4 TCRs, and dominant responses were seen in regions 160-218 and 743-854.

To note about this clone: The target of this receptor is not known. No much larger clone is present one base from it, and per-base qualities are unavailable.

The CDR3 regions of human TCRbeta chains were subjected to immunosequencing. The published analysis was carried out like this. Repertoire TCRs were checked for matches against a reference library of SARS-CoV-2-specific TCRs that had been generated using the MIRA antigen-specificity platform. Breadth meant the fraction of unique TCRs that were SARS-CoV-2-associated, whereas depth meant the fraction of total T cells that were SARS-CoV-2-associated. Using the MIRA data, each spike-specific TCR was mapped to the spike region that the TCR reacts to and placed in a CD4 or CD8 class. Log10-transformed breadth and depth values were compared by one-way ANOVA with Sidak's multiple comparisons tests. Imported from immuneACCESS, the table was reduced by TCRdb to in-frame sequences with V and J called. These copies leave out some clones; in studies compared against another copy, an unresolved V gene accounts for under half, and the cause of the remainder is not known. V and J calls plus clone size are reproduced from that table; the DNA served to infer D and trimming. The sample includes 180,000 or so clones, with about 92% observed a single time. The ten largest clonotypes hold 3.5% to 5% of the sample.

As encoded in the germline V gene, CDR1 is LGHNT while CDR2 is FRNRAP. Germline trimming amounts to 0 bases on V and 0 bases on J, with 7 as the count of junction bases outside the gene matches. Counted from cysteine to phenylalanine, this CDR3 has 18 amino acids. Solely the CDR3 DNA is kept, with 54 bases framed from the first base. The intended sense of this specimen's time point label: baseline before first vaccination. Vaccinee samples were obtained from the UK trials COV001 and COV002, which included a single-blind randomized controlled phase 2/3 trial of AZD1222 (ChAdOx1 nCoV-19) in healthy adults. For TCRbeta chain sequencing, PBMC samples from trial participants were taken at day 0 and at day 28 after the second dose.

The input for sequencing was peripheral blood, taken on day 0 of AZD1222 vaccination. The V and J genes are TRBV12-5 and TRBJ2-1, with 8 central nucleotides matching TRBD1. The receptor was derived from an adult in good health. The CDR3 protein is CASGLVAVDRASYNEQFF. In nucleotide form, the sequence is TGTGCTAGTGGTTTGGTAGCGGTGGACAGGGCCTCCTACAATGAGCAGTTCTTC. The variable domain in full, with residues beyond the CDR3 obtained from the reference TRBV12-5 and TRBJ2-1 genes, is DARVTQTPRHKVTEMGQEVTMRCQPILGHNTVFWYRQTMMQGLELLAYFRNRAPLDDSGMPKDRFSAEMPDATLATLKIQPSEPRDSAVYFCASGLVAVDRASYNEQFFGPGTRLTVL.